This TCR beta chain was observed in a study of technical replicates of blood from a handful of donors. V dropped 1 base and J dropped 2 bases, with 7 bases sitting between them. Germline CDR1 and CDR2: SGHRS and YFSETQ. The CDR3 has 13 amino acids. Libraries were prepared by immunoSEQ multiplex PCR; TCRdb keeps only in-frame clonotypes and omits some of them. The data show around 83,000 clones, around 94% seen once. The sequencing input was T cells isolated from PBMCs. This receptor was taken from a human donor in good health. This chain links TRBV5-1 with TRBJ2-7; no reliable D call. Written as DNA, the CDR3 is TGCGCCAGCAGCTTGAACTTCGCCTACGAGCAGTACTTC. Translated, it gives CASSLNFAYEQYF.